This T cell receptor (beta chain) was captured by sequencing in a study of tumor-infiltrating lymphocytes in oesophageal squamous cell carcinoma. MiXCR, applied by TCRdb to the PCR reads, yields one record per CDR3 protein. The table has 10,000 to 12,000 distinct CDR3 sequences, 55% to 75% seen once; the top ten hold around 30%. CDR3 size: 13 residues. CDR1 SGHVS and CDR2 FNYEAQ come from the germline V gene. The specimen sequenced was esophageal tumor tissue. The chain joins TRBV7-6 to TRBJ2-3; 7 bases match TRBD1. The J call could be wrong; TRBJ1-2 is a better fit for the DNA end. The sequence derives from a female donor with esophageal squamous cell carcinoma. CDR3 DNA: TGTGCCAGCAGCTGGGACCAGGGGGGAGGCTACACCTTC. Protein: CASSWDQGGGYTF.